The clone carrying this T cell receptor beta chain was counted between two and nine times. Its antigen is unidentified. The sample belongs to a study of T-cell reconstitution after alpha-beta-depleted transplantation in children. Study observations and caveats: Several hundred graft clones that had expanded were reportedly the source of alpha-beta T cells about two months after transplant.

The CDR3 has 13 residues. Trimming took off 6 bases at V and 2 bases at J, with 10 bases between the two ends. During its preparation, the TCRbeta library received unique molecular identifiers. TCRdb fed the PCR reads into MiXCR, producing one record per CDR3 protein. Of 900,000 or so distinct CDR3 sequences listed, less than 20% were seen once; the top ten hold 5%. The sequence derives from a male patient under 18 who had a stem cell transplant for acute lymphoblastic leukemia, so the T cells may come from the graft donor. This chain connects TRBV12-3 or TRBV12-4 to TRBJ2-5, with D tentatively TRBD1 (6 bases). Specimen: PBMCs, mostly from graft donor cells, collected 360 days after TCRalphabeta/CD19-depleted stem cell transplant. Here the CDR3 reads CASRQDSQETQYF. CDR3 sequence (DNA): TGTGCCAGCAGACAGGACAGTCAAGAGACCCAGTACTTC.